This T cell receptor beta chain was sequenced in a study of CD8+ T cells in alopecia areata. This clone was counted between two and nine times. Its target is not known. It was cDNA, reverse transcribed from extracted RNA, that served as the sequencing template. Here immunoSEQ multiplex PCR was the method, and the copy in TCRdb shows in-frame clones only, minus some. The sample has some 100,000 clones, 55% to 70% seen once. As to treatment: oral pan-JAK inhibitor, 5-10 mg twice daily. Study-wide points: While patients received tofacitinib, many expanded lesional clones remained present in scalp and blood.

Germline loops: CDR1 SEHNR, CDR2 FQNEAQ (reference sequence). The CDR3 is 10 residues long. V dropped 5 bases and J dropped 6 bases, with 4 bases sitting between them. The chain combines TRBV7-9 with TRBJ1-1; the D is unclear. The material was CD8+ T cells sorted from blood, obtained at approximately week 61, from a patient treated with tofacitinib. This receptor was taken from a human donor with alopecia areata. CDR3 loop: CASSGAEAFF. The CDR3 bases are TGTGCCAGCAGCGGGGCTGAAGCTTTCTTT.